A single T cell receptor beta chain is shown here with its context. Per the study methods: Scientists estimated how many nucleated cells there were by amplifying reference gene primers. Sequenced by immunoSEQ multiplex PCR; TCRdb stores in-frame clones only, minus some. That table gives V, J and clone size, and the DNA gave D and trimming. The sample holds 100,000 or so clones; 82% are singletons and the top ten take under 13%. The CDR3 is made up of 13 amino acids. The germline V gene has CDR1 MNHNY and CDR2 SVGAGI (reference sequence). The V and J ends lost 6 bases and 1 base respectively, with 10 bases between them. This record comes from a study of blood T cell repertoires in COVID-19. The wider study: COVID-19 samples, acute and convalescent, were from the United States, Italy and Spain. T cells, B-cell-depleted T cells, or PBMCs provided the cDNA or gDNA that served as material.

The sequence derives from a man in his 70s with active or convalescent COVID-19. This chain uses TRBV6-6 with TRBJ2-7; D is possibly TRBD1 (6 bases). The sample taken for sequencing was peripheral blood. CDR3 nucleotides: TGTGCCAGCAGCCGGGGACAATCCTACGAGCAGTACTTC. Residues: CASSRGQSYEQYF.